This passage covers 25 T cell receptor beta chains from one sample sequenced in a study of T cell clones after liver transplantation. Assay used: immunoSEQ multiplex PCR; TCRdb lists only in-frame clones, some missing. The sample yields tens of thousands of clones, 70% to 80% seen once. The material sequenced was CD4+ T cells from blood, taken before liver transplant. The receptors stem from a human donor who received a liver transplant.

The rearrangement joins TRBV4-1 to TRBJ2-2, with 7 positions matching TRBD1. This CDR3 contains 16 residues. The ends lost 1 base at V and 4 bases at J; junction bases unmatched: 6. Looked up from germline, CDR1 is MGHRA and CDR2 is YSYEKL. The CDR3 bases are TGCGCCAGCAGCCAAGCTCGACAGGGACGCACCGGGGAGCTGTTTTTT. This codes for CASSQARQGRTGELFF.

This clone has a single count. CDR3 in amino acids: CASSEQGYTGELFF. The CDR3 nucleotides are TGTGCCAGCAGTGAACAGGGGTACACCGGGGAGCTGTTTTTT. The V gene is TRBV2, the J gene TRBJ2-2, with a weak D call TRBD1 (6 bases). The V and J ends lost 2 bases and 3 bases respectively, with 7 bases between them. This CDR3 is 14 amino acids long. Germline CDR1 reads SNHLY; CDR2 reads FYNNEI.

The chain carries TRBV7-8 and TRBJ2-5, with 7 bases fitting TRBD2. The germline CDR1 and CDR2 sequences are SGHVS and FQNEAQ. The junction had 10 bases not matched to a gene; V was cut back by 4 bases and J by 2 bases. The CDR3 spans 16 residues. The DNA for the CDR3 is TGTGCCAGCAGCTCTAGAAGGCTAGCGGAACAAGAGACCCAGTACTTC. The encoded protein is CASSSRRLAEQETQYF.

This clone was counted between two and nine times. The gene calls are TRBV27 and TRBJ2-7; D is uncertain. Germline CDR1 and CDR2: MNHEY and SMNVEV (reference sequence). CDR3 size: 13 residues. Trimming left V 3 bases short and J 2 bases short, with 8 bases between. The CDR3 region is CASSFRPPYEQYF. DNA of the CDR3: TGTGCCAGCAGTTTCAGGCCCCCCTACGAGCAGTACTTC.

This rearrangement joins TRBV30 to TRBJ1-5; D unresolved. This CDR3 comprises 13 residues. V lost 2 bases, J lost 5 bases, and 10 bases lay in between. CDR1 and CDR2 (germline): GTSNPN, SVGIG (reference sequence). The CDR3 spells CAWSPFLDQPQHF. The CDR3 DNA follows: TGTGCCTGGAGTCCCTTCCTAGATCAGCCCCAGCATTTT.

The chain's CDR3 is CASSEAGGGTGYGYTF. The CDR3 coding sequence is TGTGCCAGCAGTGAAGCCGGAGGGGGCACAGGATATGGCTACACCTTC. The rearrangement links TRBV6-1 to TRBJ1-2; 7 nucleotides line up with TRBD1. The germline V gene has CDR1 MNHNS and CDR2 SASEGT. Unmatched junction bases numbered 9, after V lost 0 bases and J lost 5 bases. The CDR3 contains 16 residues.

Points on this clone: The same CDR3 arises from other DNA sequences in this sample as well. The V call is TRBV6-1, the J call TRBJ1-5; TRBD1 agrees at 9 bases. Per germline, CDR1 MNHNS and CDR2 SASEGT. Losses at the gene ends were 6 bases for V and 4 bases for J; bases not matched to a gene: 4. The length of the CDR3 is 14 residues. As DNA, the CDR3 is TGTGCCAGCAGGGGGGGACAGGGAAATCAGCCCCAGCATTTT. Encoded protein: CASRGGQGNQPQHF.

This clone was observed a few times. The chain joins TRBV6-5 to TRBJ1-6; perhaps TRBD1 as D (5 bases). Germline loops: CDR1 MNHEY, CDR2 SVGAGI. V gave up 6 bases and J gave up 7 bases, with 13 bases separating them. The CDR3 totals 14 residues. CDR3 in amino acids: CASRSGGNNSPLHF. The CDR3 DNA follows: TGTGCCAGCAGGTCCGGGGGTAACAATTCACCCCTCCACTTT.

This sequence joins TRBV6-5 and TRBJ2-2, with D possibly being TRBD2 (5 bases). The length of the CDR3 is 14 residues. Trimming took 7 bases from V and 6 from J, leaving 15 bases between them. Germline V gives CDR1 MNHEY, CDR2 SVGAGI. The CDR3 DNA follows: TGTGCCAGCACCTCCCAGGTGGGAGCCGGGGAGCTGTTTTTT. Its translation is CASTSQVGAGELFF.

V and J are TRBV5-4 and TRBJ1-1; D possibly corresponds to TRBD1 (5 bases). The CDR3 length is 13 residues. Germline CDR1 SGHNT, CDR2 YYREEE (reference sequence). The V end was cut by 5 bases, the J end by 0 bases, with 8 bases between. The CDR3 sequence: CASRQTVNTEAFF. As DNA, the CDR3 is TGTGCCAGCAGGCAGACAGTGAACACTGAAGCTTTCTTT.

This chain connects TRBV6-4 to TRBJ2-1, with 7 bases identical to TRBD2. This CDR3 has 15 residues. Losses at the gene ends were 4 bases for V and 0 bases for J; bases not matched to a gene: 3. Germline V CDR1 and CDR2: MRHNA, SNTAGT. CDR3 loop: CASSVGTNSYNEQFF. Written as DNA, the CDR3 is TGTGCCAGCAGTGTAGGGACTAACTCCTACAATGAGCAGTTCTTC.

This rearrangement joins TRBV5-5 to TRBJ1-6; D gene ambiguous. CDR1 and CDR2 from the germline V gene are SGHKS and YYEKEE (reference sequence). The V gene lost 1 base and the J gene lost 4 bases, with 6 bases spanning the gap. This CDR3 comprises 14 residues. The CDR3 loop reads CASSLTVYNSPLHF. In DNA, the CDR3 is TGTGCCAGCAGCTTGACGGTTTATAATTCACCCCTCCACTTT. The whole variable domain, filled in from reference TRBV5-5 and TRBJ1-6, reads DAGVTQSPTHLIKTRGQQVTLRCSPISGHKSVSWYQQVLGQGPQFIFQYYEKEERGRGNFPDRFSARQFPNYSSELNVNALLLGDSALYLCASSLTVYNSPLHFGNGTRLTVT.

This chain links TRBV5-8 with TRBJ2-1, with D perhaps TRBD1 (6 bases). This CDR3 has 14 residues. From germline, CDR1 is SGHTS and CDR2 YDEGEE. The ends were cut back, 2 bases at V and 10 bases at J, with 16 bases in the middle. Here the CDR3 reads CASSLDRNRIEQFF. CDR3 in DNA: TGTGCCAGCAGCTTAGACAGGAACAGGATCGAGCAGTTCTTC.

This rearrangement joins TRBV6-1 to TRBJ2-7; 7 positions agree with TRBD2. The CDR3 contains 15 residues. The V and J ends lost 5 bases and 2 bases, in that order; junction bases with no gene match: 9. CDR1 and CDR2 (germline): MNHNS, SASEGT. Here the CDR3 reads CASSREAGYTYEQYF. The CDR3 DNA is TGTGCCAGCAGTCGGGAGGCAGGGTATACCTACGAGCAGTACTTC.

The rearrangement uses TRBV28 and TRBJ2-7; a possible D gene is TRBD2 (5 bases). Trimming left V 7 bases short and J 4 bases short, with 23 bases between. This CDR3 has 16 residues. Germline V gives CDR1 MDHEN, CDR2 SYDVKM. The CDR3 nucleotides are TGTGCCAGCATAAGCGGCCAGTCCGGACGCGGATACGAGCAGTACTTC. This gives the protein CASISGQSGRGYEQYF.

The rearrangement links TRBV2 to TRBJ2-3, with D maybe TRBD2 (6 bases). Germline CDR1 SNHLY, CDR2 FYNNEI. This CDR3 has 16 amino acids. Trimming shortened V by 6 bases and J by 1 base, and 17 bases separated the two germline ends. The chain's CDR3 is CASSSLGGWGTDTQYF. The DNA for the CDR3 is TGTGCCAGCAGCTCCCTTGGGGGGTGGGGCACAGATACGCAGTATTTT.

V gene TRBV2 combines with J gene TRBJ1-2, with 7 positions matching TRBD1. The CDR3 extends over 15 amino acids. The germline CDR1 and CDR2 sequences are SNHLY and FYNNEI. V shed 3 bases, J shed 5 bases, and the junction held 9 bases outside the gene matches. CDR3 amino acids: CASSDLGRGSYGYTF. As DNA, the CDR3 is TGTGCCAGCAGTGACTTGGGCAGGGGGAGTTATGGCTACACCTTC.

The rearrangement joins TRBV18 to TRBJ2-7; 7 nucleotides line up with TRBD1. With 2 bases clipped from V and 2 bases from J, the junction kept 3 bases outside the gene matches. The CDR3 covers 14 residues. Germline V gene data show CDR1 as KGHSH and CDR2 as LQKENI. In nucleotides, the CDR3 is TGTGCCAGCTCACCATCGGGACAGCCCTACGAGCAGTACTTC. Encoded protein: CASSPSGQPYEQYF.

This rearrangement joins TRBV2 to TRBJ2-3, with a weak D call TRBD1 (6 bases). V was shortened by 4 bases and J by 5 bases, with 16 bases between the two germline ends. The CDR3 totals 15 residues. Looked up from germline, CDR1 is SNHLY and CDR2 is FYNNEI. The CDR3 DNA follows: TGTGCCAGCAGTGGGTCTGGGGGCATAAAAGATACGCAGTATTTT. Translated, it gives CASSGSGGIKDTQYF.

This clone showed up just a few times. The chain uses TRBV25-1 and TRBJ2-7, with 7 bases that match TRBD2. V shed 5 bases, J shed 6 bases, and the junction held 1 base outside the gene matches. The CDR3 is made up of 11 amino acids. CDR1 and CDR2 (germline): MGHDK, SYGVNS. Here the CDR3 reads CASSPGGEQYF. The CDR3 bases are TGTGCCAGCAGTCCGGGAGGCGAGCAGTACTTC.

The chain links TRBV10-3 to TRBJ1-1; D is unresolved. Germline V gene data show CDR1 as ENHRY and CDR2 as SYGVKD. Between the trimmed V and J ends, which lost 6 bases and 1 base, there was a span of 12 bases. There are 14 residues in the CDR3. The CDR3 sequence: CAISTGSRNTEAFF. The DNA of the CDR3 is TGTGCCATCAGCACGGGAAGTAGGAACACTGAAGCTTTCTTT.

The chain couples TRBV5-4 to TRBJ2-2; 8 bases line up with TRBD1. This CDR3 is built from 16 residues. Trimming took 9 bases from V and 3 from J; bases not matched to a gene: 13. Per the germline V gene, CDR1 is SGHNT and CDR2 is YYREEE (reference sequence). This chain's CDR3 is CATKAAGGADTGELFF. The CDR3, as DNA: TGTGCCACAAAGGCCGCAGGGGGCGCGGACACCGGGGAGCTGTTTTTT.

V and J are TRBV14 and TRBJ2-2; tentatively, D is TRBD2 (5 bases). The CDR3 contains 15 residues. Germline V CDR1 and CDR2: SGHDN, FVKESK. V was cut by 4 bases and J by 7 bases, with 16 bases left in between. The CDR3 loop reads CASSPFLPRGGELFF. The CDR3 bases are TGTGCCAGCAGCCCTTTTCTCCCCCGGGGCGGGGAGCTGTTTTTT. Full variable domain (outside the CDR3, taken from reference TRBV14 and TRBJ2-2): EAGVTQFPSHSVIEKGQTVTLRCDPISGHDNLYWYRRVMGKEIKFLLHFVKESKQDESGMPNNRFLAERTGGTYSTLKVQPAELEDSGVYFCASSPFLPRGGELFFGEGSRLTVL.

The rearrangement uses TRBV4-2 and TRBJ2-7, with TRBD2 matching over 7 bases. J lost 4 bases, V lost 3 bases, and 12 bases had no gene match. The CDR3 covers 16 residues. Germline V gene data show CDR1 as LGHNA and CDR2 as YNFKEQ. This CDR3 reads CASSQAGLDLGYEQYF. The CDR3 nucleotides are TGTGCCAGCAGCCAGGCCGGACTAGATTTAGGGTACGAGCAGTACTTC.

This chain uses TRBV27 with TRBJ1-1; the D gene is possibly TRBD1 (5 bases). V lost 5 bases and J lost 4, with 20 bases in between. CDR1 and CDR2 from the germline V gene are MNHEY and SMNVEV (reference sequence). The CDR3 extends over 16 amino acids. The CDR3 nucleotides read TGTGCCAGCAGTGACTTTTGGGCAGGGTCGGGCACTGAAGCTTTCTTT. Protein: CASSDFWAGSGTEAFF.